This TCR beta chain was sequenced in a study of vaccination and CD4 T cells after COVID-19. CDR1 is LGHNA and CDR2 is YSLEER in the germline V gene. This CDR3 comprises 13 residues. V was cut by 0 bases and J by 5 bases, with 6 bases left in between. Described treatment: roughly ten-day PBMC culture with coronavirus spike peptide pools or control peptides (ViraFEST assay). As to this clonotype: Its specificity is not known.

Cultured CD4+ T cell DNA underwent sequencing with the Oncomine TCR Beta short-read assay. TCRdb itself ran the PCR reads through MiXCR, one entry per CDR3 protein. The profile covers 7,000 to 9,500 distinct CDR3 sequences, with around 66% appearing a single time and approximately 32% taken by the ten largest. The clonotype comes from a human donor who had recovered from COVID-19. Sequencing was performed on CD4+ T cells from blood, cultured in vitro. The chain joins TRBV4-3 to TRBJ2-3; unclear D gene. DNA for the CDR3: TGCGCCAGCAGCCAAGAGAAAGGAGATACGCAGTATTTT. It encodes CASSQEKGDTQYF.